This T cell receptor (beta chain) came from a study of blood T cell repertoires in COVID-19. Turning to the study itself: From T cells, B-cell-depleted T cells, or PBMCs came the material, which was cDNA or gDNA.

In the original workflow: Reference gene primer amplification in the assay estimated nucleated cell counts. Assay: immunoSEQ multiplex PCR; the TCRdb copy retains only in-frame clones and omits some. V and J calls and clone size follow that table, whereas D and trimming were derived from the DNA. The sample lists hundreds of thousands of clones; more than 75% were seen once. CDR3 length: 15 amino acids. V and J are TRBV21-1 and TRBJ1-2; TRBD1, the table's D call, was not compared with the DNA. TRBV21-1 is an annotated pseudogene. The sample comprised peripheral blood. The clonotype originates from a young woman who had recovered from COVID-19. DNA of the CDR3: TGTGCCAGCAGCAAAGTAAGGGACAGCAACTATGGCTACACCTTC. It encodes CASSKVRDSNYGYTF.